Listed below are T cell receptor beta chains from one sample, sequenced in a study of blood T cell repertoires in COVID-19. Repertoires were generated with immunoSEQ multiplex PCR, while TCRdb's copy carries only in-frame clones and drops some. The sample records 250,000 to 350,000 clones, about nine tenths being singletons. Sequencing input: peripheral blood. The receptor set was obtained from a man aged 18 to 35 with active or convalescent COVID-19. Each CDR3 is given with its conserved first and last residue. The order of the fields is V gene, clone size, D gene, J gene, CDR3 DNA, CDR3 protein. A D gene is named only where the DNA matches it firmly. Some rows mark clone size as missing; the rest say once, few, many or name a class of expanded clone.

V: TRBV6-2/TRBV6-3
size: .
D: .
J: TRBJ2-3
DNA: TGTGCCAGCAGTTACTCGAGAGGTGATACGCAGTATTTT
CDR3: CASSYSRGDTQYF

V: TRBV27
size: once
D: .
J: TRBJ2-4
DNA: TGTGCCAGCAGTTCGGAGTTAGCCAAAAACATTCAGTACTTC
CDR3: CASSSELAKNIQYF

V: TRBV6-2/TRBV6-3
size: .
D: TRBD1
J: TRBJ2-7
DNA: TGTGCCAGCAGTTACGACAGGGGTGGCTACGAGCAGTACTTC
CDR3: CASSYDRGGYEQYF

V: TRBV27
size: .
D: .
J: TRBJ1-4
DNA: TGTGCCAGCAGTTTACGACTCGCAGCTAATGAAAAACTGTTTTTT
CDR3: CASSLRLAANEKLFF

V: TRBV18
size: .
D: .
J: TRBJ1-3
DNA: TGTGCCAGCTCACCAAACGGAGATTCTGGAAACACCATATATTTT
CDR3: CASSPNGDSGNTIYF

V: TRBV5-1
size: .
D: TRBD1
J: TRBJ2-5
DNA: TGCGCCAGCAGCTTGGGCGACAGGGGTCCAGAGACCCAGTACTTC
CDR3: CASSLGDRGPETQYF

V: TRBV10-1
size: .
D: .
J: TRBJ2-1
DNA: TGCGCCAGCAGTCAACAGCCAACCAGCTCCTACAATGAGCAGTTCTTC
CDR3: CASSQQPTSSYNEQFF

V: TRBV4-2
size: .
D: .
J: TRBJ2-2
DNA: TGTGCCAGCAGCCACCAGACAATGGGGGAGCTGTTTTTT
CDR3: CASSHQTMGELFF

V: TRBV20-1
size: .
D: .
J: TRBJ2-1
DNA: TGCAGGACAGCCTACAATGAGCAGTTCTTC
CDR3: CRTAYNEQFF

V: TRBV7-9
size: .
D: .
J: TRBJ2-1
DNA: TGTGCCAGCAGCAACCTTGTGAGCTCCTACAATGAGCAGTTCTTC
CDR3: CASSNLVSSYNEQFF

V: TRBV7-9
size: .
D: .
J: TRBJ1-6
DNA: TGTGCCAGCAGCTTAGGGGCCTTCATGAATTCACCCCTCCACTTT
CDR3: CASSLGAFMNSPLHF

V: TRBV29-1
size: .
D: TRBD1
J: TRBJ2-6
DNA: TGCAGCGTGGGACAGGGGAGCTCTGGGGCCAACGTCCTGACTTTC
CDR3: CSVGQGSSGANVLTF

V: TRBV4-3
size: .
D: .
J: TRBJ2-2
DNA: TGCGCCAGCAGCCAAGATACAAACACCGGGGAGCTGTTTTTT
CDR3: CASSQDTNTGELFF

V: TRBV11-2
size: .
D: .
J: TRBJ1-2
DNA: TGTGCCAGCAGCTCCCTACCGACAGCCCTTTCCGCCTATGGCTACACCTTC
CDR3: CASSSLPTALSAYGYTF

V: TRBV5-4
size: few
D: .
J: TRBJ2-7
DNA: TGTGCCAGCAGCACCGGGACAACTGCTACGTACTTC
CDR3: CASSTGTTATYF

V: TRBV10-1
size: .
D: .
J: TRBJ2-1
DNA: TGCGCCAGCAGCGAAGATCTATACAATGAGCAGTTCTTC
CDR3: CASSEDLYNEQFF

V: TRBV7-9
size: .
D: TRBD1
J: TRBJ1-3
DNA: TGTGCCAGCAGCCCAGGGACAGCTAGAGGAAACACCATATATTTT
CDR3: CASSPGTARGNTIYF

V: TRBV7-2
size: .
D: .
J: TRBJ2-7
DNA: TGTGCCAGCAGCTTAATGGGGGCCTTCTCCTACGAGCAGTACTTC
CDR3: CASSLMGAFSYEQYF

V: TRBV15
size: few
D: TRBD2
J: TRBJ2-1
DNA: TGTGCCACCAGCACACTAGCGGGAGGCCGCTCCTACAATGAGCAGTTCTTC
CDR3: CATSTLAGGRSYNEQFF

V: TRBV5-1
size: .
D: .
J: TRBJ2-3
DNA: TGCGCCAGCAGTGGGCAGTCCAGCACAGATACGCAGTATTTT
CDR3: CASSGQSSTDTQYF

V: TRBV24-1
size: .
D: .
J: TRBJ1-6
DNA: TGTGCCACCAGTGATTTCGGGAGAAGCTCCTATAATTCACCCCTCCACTTT
CDR3: CATSDFGRSSYNSPLHF

V: TRBV18
size: .
D: .
J: TRBJ1-6
DNA: TGTGCCAGCTCACCCGGCAGGGTTGGGTCACCCCTCCACTTT
CDR3: CASSPGRVGSPLHF

V: TRBV9
size: .
D: .
J: TRBJ1-1
DNA: TGTGCCAGCAGCCTCCTTACAGACACTGAAGCTTTCTTT
CDR3: CASSLLTDTEAFF

V: TRBV24-1
size: .
D: .
J: TRBJ2-1
DNA: TGTGCCACCAGTGATTTCGGCAATGAGCAGTTCTTC
CDR3: CATSDFGNEQFF

V: TRBV5-1
size: .
D: .
J: TRBJ2-1
DNA: TGCGCCAGCAGCTTGGTGGGGCGCCGGGACAATGAGCAGTTCTTC
CDR3: CASSLVGRRDNEQFF

V: TRBV28
size: .
D: TRBD2
J: TRBJ2-2
DNA: TGTGCCAGCAGTTTCACCAACGAGGGACTAGCGATCACCGGGGAGCTGTTTTTT
CDR3: CASSFTNEGLAITGELFF

V: TRBV19
size: .
D: TRBD1
J: TRBJ1-1
DNA: TGTGCCAGTAGTATACGACACCGGACAGGACCGAACACTGAAGCTTTCTTT
CDR3: CASSIRHRTGPNTEAFF

V: TRBV9
size: .
D: TRBD1
J: TRBJ1-3
DNA: TGTGCCAGCAGCGCCCAACCGACAGGGATTTCAGGAAACACCATATATTTT
CDR3: CASSAQPTGISGNTIYF

V: TRBV4-3
size: .
D: .
J: TRBJ2-2
DNA: TGCGCCAGCAGCCGGAAGCGCGAGGTCACCGGGGAGCTGTTTTTT
CDR3: CASSRKREVTGELFF

V: TRBV5-1
size: once
D: TRBD1
J: TRBJ2-1
DNA: TGCGCCAGCAGCTCCACCGGGACAGGGTATGAGAATGAGCAGTTCTTC
CDR3: CASSSTGTGYENEQFF

V: TRBV12-3/TRBV12-4
size: .
D: TRBD1
J: TRBJ1-1
DNA: TGTGCCACCCGACAGGGGGGGGACACTGAAGCTTTCTTT
CDR3: CATRQGGDTEAFF

V: TRBV10-3
size: .
D: .
J: TRBJ1-2
DNA: TGTGCCATCAGTGAGTCCTGGGCAGTCGGCGAGGGCTACACCTTC
CDR3: CAISESWAVGEGYTF

V: TRBV9
size: once
D: TRBD1
J: TRBJ1-6
DNA: TGTGCCAGCAGCGTAGAGGACAGGGTAAATTCACCCCTCCACTTT
CDR3: CASSVEDRVNSPLHF

V: TRBV28
size: .
D: .
J: TRBJ2-7
DNA: TGTGCCAGCAGCCGAGACTCCATTTCCCACGAGCAGTACTTC
CDR3: CASSRDSISHEQYF

V: TRBV28
size: once
D: .
J: TRBJ2-2
DNA: TGTGCCAGCAGTTTAGGAGGGGAGGCCCACCGGGGAGCTGTTTTT
CDR3: CASSLGGEAHRGAVF

V: TRBV4-3
size: .
D: .
J: TRBJ1-6
DNA: TGCGCCAGCAGCCAACCAACCCGGCGGTTTGGGCCCCTCCACTTT
CDR3: CASSQPTRRFGPLHF

V: TRBV4-1
size: .
D: TRBD2
J: TRBJ2-2
DNA: TGCGCCAGCAGCCAAGGTGCAGGAACTAGCGGGAGATTTATAGGGGAGCTGTTTTTT
CDR3: CASSQGAGTSGRFIGELFF

V: TRBV6-4
size: .
D: .
J: TRBJ1-1
DNA: TGTGCCAGCAGTGACACACGCTCGGGGTCCGGGAACACTGAAGCTTTCTTT
CDR3: CASSDTRSGSGNTEAFF

V: TRBV5-8
size: .
D: TRBD1
J: TRBJ1-6
DNA: TGTGCCAGCAGCTTCGGACAGGGAGAATCACCCCTCCACTTT
CDR3: CASSFGQGESPLHF

V: TRBV27
size: once
D: .
J: TRBJ1-5
DNA: TGTGCCAGCACTTCCGACTGGAATCAGCCCCAGCATTTT
CDR3: CASTSDWNQPQHF

V: TRBV15
size: .
D: .
J: TRBJ1-1
DNA: TGTGCCACCAGCAGGAACACGAACACTGAAGCTTTCTTT
CDR3: CATSRNTNTEAFF

V: TRBV7-2
size: .
D: .
J: TRBJ1-1
DNA: TGTGCCAGCAGCTTAGGACATAGCACTGAAGCTTTCTTT
CDR3: CASSLGHSTEAFF

V: TRBV10-3
size: .
D: .
J: TRBJ1-5
DNA: TGTGCCATCAGGGAGGAGGACAATCAGCCCCAGCATTTT
CDR3: CAIREEDNQPQHF

V: TRBV5-1
size: .
D: TRBD2
J: TRBJ2-7
DNA: TGCGCCAGCAGCTGGGAACGACTAGCGGGGCTTAATAGGGAGCAGTACTTC
CDR3: CASSWERLAGLNREQYF

V: TRBV27
size: .
D: TRBD1
J: TRBJ1-1
DNA: TGTGCCAGCAGGGGGTTGGACAGGGGGAGAACTGAAGCTTTCTTT
CDR3: CASRGLDRGRTEAFF

V: TRBV14
size: once
D: .
J: TRBJ2-1
DNA: TGTGCCAGCAGCCCCTATAGCTCCTACAATGAGCAGTTCTTC
CDR3: CASSPYSSYNEQFF

V: TRBV28
size: .
D: TRBD1
J: TRBJ1-1
DNA: TGTGCCAGCAGTTCGACAGGGGACAACACTGAAGCTTTCTTT
CDR3: CASSSTGDNTEAFF

V: TRBV2
size: .
D: .
J: TRBJ1-6
DNA: TGTGCCAGCAGTGAAGAGGGGCATAATTCACCCCTCCACTTT
CDR3: CASSEEGHNSPLHF

V: TRBV24-1
size: .
D: .
J: TRBJ2-3
DNA: TGTGCCACCCGCGGCGTCAGCACAGATACGCAGTATTTT
CDR3: CATRGVSTDTQYF

V: TRBV5-6
size: .
D: .
J: TRBJ1-2
DNA: TGTGCCAGCAGCTTGGAACAGGGCAACTATGGCTACACCTTC
CDR3: CASSLEQGNYGYTF

V: TRBV28
size: once
D: .
J: TRBJ1-2
DNA: TGTGCCAGCAGTTCCCGGGACACCTCTAACTATGGCTACACCTTC
CDR3: CASSSRDTSNYGYTF

V: TRBV7-7
size: once
D: TRBD2
J: TRBJ2-5
DNA: TGTGCCAGCAGCTTACATATCCCCGGGACTAGCGGCGAGACCCAGTACTTC
CDR3: CASSLHIPGTSGETQYF

V: TRBV5-1
size: once
D: .
J: TRBJ2-6
DNA: TGCGCCAGCAGCTTGGGTGTTGGCAGGGGCCCAATCGGGGCCAACGTCCTGACTTTC
CDR3: CASSLGVGRGPIGANVLTF

V: TRBV28
size: .
D: .
J: TRBJ1-2
DNA: TGTGCCAGCAGTTTTAGCAGGGGCGCGGGCTACACCTTC
CDR3: CASSFSRGAGYTF

V: TRBV9
size: .
D: .
J: TRBJ2-2
DNA: TGTGCCAGCAGCACCACACCGAACACCGGGGAGCTGTTTTTT
CDR3: CASSTTPNTGELFF

V: TRBV21-1
size: once
D: .
J: TRBJ2-3
DNA: TGTGCCAGCAGTAGCACCAGGGGGGGCACAGATACGCAGTATTTT
CDR3: CASSSTRGGTDTQYF

V: TRBV7-9
size: .
D: .
J: TRBJ2-1
DNA: TGTGCCAGCAGCTTAGATGGGAGCTCCTACAATGAGCAGTTCTTC
CDR3: CASSLDGSSYNEQFF

V: TRBV4-1
size: once
D: .
J: TRBJ1-6
DNA: TGCGCCAGCAGCCACCTTGGGGCAGATAATTCACCCCTCCACTTT
CDR3: CASSHLGADNSPLHF

V: TRBV9
size: few
D: .
J: TRBJ2-2
DNA: TGTGCCAGCAGCGTATCGGTCGGTTCGAACACCGGGGAGCTGTTTTTT
CDR3: CASSVSVGSNTGELFF

V: TRBV21-1
size: .
D: .
J: TRBJ2-2
DNA: TGTGCCAGCAGCAAAGCACCAGGGAGGGAGCTGTTTTTT
CDR3: CASSKAPGRELFF